This T cell receptor (beta chain) was sequenced for a study of identical twins. Germline assignment: CDR1 SNHLY and CDR2 FYNNEI. The CDR3 runs to 11 residues. Deletions cut 3 bases from V and 8 bases from J, with 5 bases between. MiXCR, run by TCRdb on the 5' RACE reads, gives a single entry per CDR3 protein. The sample records fewer than 550,000 distinct CDR3 sequences, around 15% being singletons. This clonotype was detected a few times. What it binds is unknown. Findings and limits, study-wide: High-abundance cord blood beta clonotypes had fewer insertions; memory repertoires showed none. For zero-insertion analyses, partial confounding could come from invariant MAIT and iNKT cells.

This same sample was also part of a study on yellow fever vaccine responses in identical twins.

Sequencing used CD4+ T cells sorted from blood. The chain couples TRBV2 to TRBJ2-1; no definite D call. The receptor was derived from a woman under 30 in good health. CDR3 in DNA: TGTGCCAGCAGTGATTTCGATGAGCAGTTCTTC. This sequence encodes CASSDFDEQFF.